The rows below give T cell receptor beta chains drawn from one sample of a study of T-cell reconstitution after alpha-beta-depleted transplantation in children. TCRdb redid the calling of the PCR reads with MiXCR, one entry per CDR3 protein. The sample shows under 750,000 distinct CDR3 sequences, under 30% of them seen only once. Source: PBMCs, mostly from graft donor cells, taken 360 days after TCRalphabeta/CD19-depleted stem cell transplant. The origin of the receptors is a boy less than two years old who had a stem cell transplant for acute myeloid leukemia, so the T cells may come from the graft donor. CDR3s include the opening cysteine and the closing phenylalanine or tryptophan. The D gene is left open where the match is weak. The size of a clone is reported for some rows only, either as once, few or many, or as a class for expanded clones.

-,TRBJ2-4,-,TRBV12-3/TRBV12-4,15,CASSSPPDSWDIQYF,TGTGCCAGCAGCAGCCCCCCGGACAGTTGGGACATTCAGTACTTC
-,TRBJ2-1,many,TRBV12-3/TRBV12-4,11,CASGSYNEQFF,TGTGCCTCCGGCTCCTACAATGAGCAGTTCTTC
TRBD2,TRBJ2-1,few,TRBV5-4,14,CASSLAGLGNEQFF,TGTGCCAGCAGTCTAGCGGGGTTAGGCAATGAGCAGTTCTTC
-,TRBJ2-1,many,TRBV12-3/TRBV12-4,13,CASSLIWDNEQFF,TGTGCCAGCAGTTTAATCTGGGACAATGAGCAGTTCTTC
-,TRBJ1-4,-,TRBV20-1,13,CSARQARNEKLFF,TGCAGTGCCAGACAGGCTCGCAATGAAAAACTGTTTTTT
-,TRBJ1-5,-,TRBV27,16,CASSSVGGGYYQPQHF,TGTGCCAGCAGCTCAGTGGGCGGGGGTTATTATCAGCCCCAGCATTTT
-,TRBJ1-2,many,TRBV7-2,13,CASSADKGTPRTF,TGTGCCAGCAGCGCCGACAAGGGGACCCCCCGCACCTTC
-,TRBJ1-3,many,TRBV3-1,17,CASSQDRGHNSGNTIYF,TGTGCCAGCAGCCAAGATCGGGGACATAACTCTGGAAACACCATATATTTT
TRBD1,TRBJ1-1,many,TRBV5-1,15,CASSLSTGVNTEAFF,TGCGCCAGCAGCCTTTCGACAGGGGTGAACACTGAAGCTTTCTTT
TRBD2,TRBJ2-7,-,TRBV5-6,16,CASSPPGGLAGLEQYF,TGTGCCAGCAGCCCTCCCGGGGGGCTAGCGGGGCTCGAGCAGTACTTC
TRBD2,TRBJ2-1,few,TRBV6-2/TRBV6-3,14,CASSNGLGRHEQFF,TGTGCCAGCAGCAACGGACTAGGAAGGCATGAGCAGTTCTTC
TRBD1,TRBJ2-5,few,TRBV6-2/TRBV6-3,15,CASSLYRTGRETQYF,TGTGCCAGCAGTTTATATCGGACAGGGCGGGAGACCCAGTACTTC
TRBD1,TRBJ1-5,few,TRBV10-1,15,CASSARQGARQPQHF,TGCGCCAGCAGTGCCAGACAGGGGGCTCGTCAGCCCCAGCATTTT
-,TRBJ1-4,-,TRBV13,14,CASSFRTGREKLFF,TGTGCCAGCAGCTTTAGAACAGGGAGAGAAAAACTGTTTTTT
-,TRBJ2-2,-,TRBV5-4,19,CASSFIRYSGPANTGELFF,TGTGCCAGCAGCTTTATCAGGTACTCCGGCCCAGCGAACACCGGGGAGCTGTTTTTT
-,TRBJ1-2,few,TRBV12-3/TRBV12-4,14,CASSFLVPNYGYTF,TGTGCCAGCAGTTTTTTAGTTCCCAACTATGGCTACACCTTC
TRBD2,TRBJ2-1,many,TRBV7-8,16,CASSFRRLAAYNEQFF,TGTGCCAGCAGCTTTAGGAGACTAGCGGCCTACAATGAGCAGTTCTTC
TRBD1,TRBJ2-5,many,TRBV5-6,15,CASSLLSGGGETQYF,TGTGCCAGCAGCTTGCTTTCAGGGGGCGGAGAGACCCAGTACTTC
-,TRBJ1-2,few,TRBV4-3,14,CASSQGRSGYGYTF,TGCGCCAGCAGCCAAGGTCGGAGCGGCTATGGCTACACCTTC
-,TRBJ2-1,few,TRBV20-1,15,CSAYGTGPKYNEQFF,TGCAGTGCTTACGGGACGGGCCCGAAATACAATGAGCAGTTCTTC
-,TRBJ1-1,-,TRBV10-2,13,CASSGGVGTEAFF,TGCGCCAGCAGTGGAGGGGTAGGCACTGAAGCTTTCTTT
TRBD2,TRBJ2-2,many,TRBV7-2,15,CASSLQGGITGELFF,TGTGCCAGCAGCTTACAGGGAGGGATCACCGGGGAGCTGTTTTTT